Listed below are T cell receptor beta chains from one sample, sequenced in a study of identical twins. TCRdb reprocessed the 5' RACE reads with MiXCR, giving one entry per CDR3 protein. The table shows some 690,000 distinct CDR3 sequences, with approximately 21% occurring only once. The same sample was also studied in work on T cells expressing NK-cell markers.

The sequencing sample was made of PBMCs. These receptors all come from a woman aged 18-29 years in good health. Each CDR3 is given with its conserved first and last residue. A D gene is named only where the DNA matches it firmly. Expanded clones get a size class; other rows say once, few or many, or leave the size out.

clone_size,v_call,d_call,j_call,cdr3_nt,cdr3_aa
few,TRBV7-9,-,TRBJ2-7,TGTGCCAGCAGCACTGTAGGAGGGGTTTCAAAAGAGCAGTACTTC,CASSTVGGVSKEQYF
-,TRBV6-1,-,TRBJ2-4,TGTGCCAGCAGTCCCCTTATCAAAAACATTCAGTACTTC,CASSPLIKNIQYF
few,TRBV5-6,-,TRBJ1-1,TGTGCCAGCACCTGGGGGGGGACTGAAGCTTTCTTT,CASTWGGTEAFF
-,TRBV12-3/TRBV12-4,TRBD2,TRBJ2-5,TGTGCCAGCAGTCCAGCGGGGGGGAAAGAGACCCAGTACTTC,CASSPAGGKETQYF
-,TRBV20-1,-,TRBJ1-2,TGCAGTGCGCCCCGGACGCACTATGGCTACACCTTC,CSAPRTHYGYTF
many,TRBV5-6,-,TRBJ2-5,TGTGCCAGCAGCTACCCGCCAAGGACGGGTGAGACCCAGTACTTC,CASSYPPRTGETQYF
few,TRBV20-1,TRBD2,TRBJ2-4,TGCAGTGCTAGAGCGGGAGGCCCCAAAAACATTCAGTACTTC,CSARAGGPKNIQYF
-,TRBV5-1,-,TRBJ2-1,TGCGCCAGCAGCTTTATCAGCACTGAGCAGTTCTTC,CASSFISTEQFF
many,TRBV20-1,TRBD2,TRBJ2-1,TGCAGTGCTAGAGATAGGCTAGCGGAACGTTACAATGAGCAGTTCTTC,CSARDRLAERYNEQFF
many,TRBV6-5,-,TRBJ2-5,TGTGCCAGCAGTTCACCAGGGGCGCAGTACTTC,CASSSPGAQYF
few,TRBV7-3,-,TRBJ2-1,TGTGCCAGCAGGGCGACGGGGGCTTTGTACAATGAGCAGTTCTTC,CASRATGALYNEQFF
few,TRBV6-5,TRBD1,TRBJ2-1,TGTGCCAGCAGTTACTCGGGGACAGGGGCTCACTACAATGAGCAGTTCTTC,CASSYSGTGAHYNEQFF
few,TRBV6-1,TRBD1,TRBJ1-2,TGTGCCAGCAGTCAGGAGACAGGGTTTAACTATGGCTACACCTTC,CASSQETGFNYGYTF
few,TRBV10-1,TRBD1,TRBJ2-1,TGCGCCAGCAGTGAGTTACCCGGGACAGGGGAGGACAATGAGCAGTTCTTC,CASSELPGTGEDNEQFF
-,TRBV16,-,TRBJ1-4,TGTGCCAGTCGACAGGCAACTAATGAAAAACTGTTTTTT,CASRQATNEKLFF
few,TRBV6-5,-,TRBJ2-2,TGTGCCAGCATCGGCTTAACAGGGGAGCTGTTTTTT,CASIGLTGELFF
few,TRBV6-5,-,TRBJ2-1,TGTGCCAGCAGTTACTACGCGAGAAACTACAATGAGCAGTTCTTC,CASSYYARNYNEQFF
few,TRBV7-2,TRBD2,TRBJ2-1,TGTGCCAGCAGCCCCGGACTTCCCGGGGGGAATGAGCAGTTCTTC,CASSPGLPGGNEQFF
-,TRBV7-2,-,TRBJ2-7,TGTGCCAGCAGGGTCTCCTACGAGCAGTACTTC,CASRVSYEQYF
-,TRBV7-2,-,TRBJ1-5,TGTGCCAGCAGCTTAGGCGGCAGTCTCAATCAGCCCCAGCATTTT,CASSLGGSLNQPQHF
-,TRBV5-1,TRBD1,TRBJ2-7,TGCGCCAGCAGTCCGGGACAGACCAACGCCGAGCAGTACTTC,CASSPGQTNAEQYF
once,TRBV10-1,-,TRBJ2-1,TGCGCCAGCAGTGAGTCCCTAAACAATGAGCAGTTCTTC,CASSESLNNEQFF